The 17 T cell receptor beta chains reported below all come from one sample, sequenced in a study of breast tumors, draining lymph nodes, adjacent tissues (dated by TCRdb to 2016 to 2018). Lymph node samples were obtained from the axillary draining lymph nodes of breast cancer patients. To prepare the library, multiplex PCR was applied. For sequencing, an Illumina HiSeq 2000 was employed. TCRdb passed the public sequencing reads through fastp at Q25 and MiXCR, retaining productive beta sequences. For every CDR3 protein sequence, its rows merge into one entry that carries the most common genes and DNA. Across this sample there are approximately 230,000 distinct CDR3 sequences, with less than 35% seen only once. The ten most abundant clones make up over 3.5% of the sample. The material sequenced was axillary lymph node tissue. These receptors were collected from a female donor with breast cancer. Some clones in this sample may be carry-over from other donors' samples.

Note on this clonotype: A much bigger clone sits one base away, suggesting this may be a read error. The rearrangement links TRBV20-1 to TRBJ2-5; the match to TRBD2 covers 10 bases. Germline V gene data show CDR1 as DFQATT and CDR2 as SNEGSKA (reference sequence). This CDR3 has 14 residues. V gave up 6 bases and J gave up 7 bases; unmatched junction bases: 11. This CDR3 reads CSANIAGGGATQYF. The CDR3 bases are TGCAGTGCAAATATAGCGGGGGGCGGAGCGACCCAGTACTTC.

The CDR3 loop reads CASSPGTGGFMDNQPQHF. CDR3 nucleotides: TGCGCCAGCAGCCCTGGGACAGGGGGCTTCATGGACAATCAGCCCCAGCATTTT. J is TRBJ1-5 and V is TRBV5-1; 12 nucleotides agree with TRBD1. This CDR3 has 18 residues. Germline assignment: CDR1 SGHRS and CDR2 YFSETQ. V lost 4 bases to trimming and J lost 3 bases; unmatched junction nucleotides: 11.

The table lists this clonotype with many counts. The chain has TRBV4-3 and TRBJ1-2, with a weak D call TRBD1 (5 bases). Per germline, CDR1 LGHNA and CDR2 YSLEER. This CDR3 spans 13 amino acids. V was trimmed by 2 bases and J by 3 bases, leaving 7 bases between them. The CDR3 nucleotides read TGCGCCAGCAGCCAAAGGGGAGACTATGGCTACACCTTC. Encoded protein: CASSQRGDYGYTF.

This sequence joins TRBV6-2 or TRBV6-3 and TRBJ2-7; perhaps TRBD2 as D (6 bases). CDR3 length equals 13 residues. V lost 6 bases, J lost 6 bases, and 15 bases lay in between. Germline V gene lookup returns CDR1 MNHEY and CDR2 SVGEGT. The CDR3 DNA reads as TGTGCCAGCAGCCCGGGGGATTCCGGCGAGCAGTACTTC. Its translation: CASSPGDSGEQYF.

This clonotype came up many times. The CDR3 is CASSQASAGVTGELFF. CDR3 bases: TGCGCCAGCAGCCAAGCATCCGCGGGAGTTACCGGGGAGCTGTTTTTT. The V gene is TRBV4-1, the J gene TRBJ2-2; 7 nucleotides match TRBD2. The J segment lost 5 bases and the V segment lost 1 base, leaving 7 bases of the junction unmatched. Germline V CDR1 and CDR2: MGHRA, YSYEKL. CDR3 length: 16 amino acids.

The J gene is TRBJ1-1, the V gene TRBV7-6; D unclear. V was trimmed by 3 bases and J by 2 bases, leaving 7 bases between them. CDR1 is SGHVS and CDR2 is FNYEAQ in the germline V gene. The CDR3 has 13 amino acids. CDR3 DNA: TGTGCCAGCAGCTTTGATGTTAACACTGAAGCTTTCTTT. It translates to CASSFDVNTEAFF.

The sample holds many counts of this clonotype. The genes are TRBV5-1 and TRBJ2-2; D tentatively reads TRBD1 or TRBD2 (6 bases each). This CDR3 contains 16 residues. With 2 bases removed from V and 0 bases from J, the gap between germline ends came to 11 bases. Germline CDR1 is SGHRS and CDR2 is YFSETQ. The CDR3, as DNA: TGCGCCAGCAGCTTCGGAGGGGGAGCGAACACCGGGGAGCTGTTTTTT. It codes for CASSFGGGANTGELFF.

For this clonotype: A read error may explain this, as a much larger clone is one base away. The chain uses TRBV7-2 and TRBJ2-1; 9 nucleotides match TRBD1. Germline V CDR1 and CDR2: SGHTA, FQGNSA. There are 11 residues in the CDR3. The CDR3 is CASSLRDRAPF. The DNA of the CDR3 is TGTGCCAGCAGCCTCCGGGACAGGGCACCCTTC.

A word on this clonotype: A much larger clone lies a single base off, so this may be a read error. This rearrangement joins TRBV12-3 or TRBV12-4 to TRBJ2-5; 7 bases are shared with TRBD1. Unmatched junction bases numbered 13, after V lost 3 bases and J lost 9 bases. The CDR3 totals 15 residues. The CDR3: CASSFPGTVPGAQYF. The DNA for the CDR3 is TGTGCCAGCAGTTTCCCCGGGACAGTCCCAGGGGCCCAGTACTTC.

This clonotype appeared many times. CDR3 coding DNA: TGCAGTGCCACAGAAAAGGTTAGCAATCAGCCCCAGCATTTT. Protein product: CSATEKVSNQPQHF. The V gene is TRBV20-1, the J gene TRBJ1-5; D gene unclear. The CDR3 is 14 amino acids. V lost 6 bases and J lost 0, with 12 bases in between. Germline lookup yields CDR1 DFQATT and CDR2 SNEGSKA (reference sequence).

This rearrangement joins TRBV7-2 to TRBJ1-3; D unclear. Trimming left V 4 bases short and J 8 bases short, with 21 bases between. Germline loops: CDR1 SGHTA, CDR2 FQGNSA. This CDR3 comprises 16 residues. The CDR3 sequence: CASSSTSGLLIHTIYF. The CDR3 region has the DNA TGTGCCAGCAGCTCAACTAGCGGACTGCTCATCCACACCATATATTTT.

This clonotype was found once. A read error is likely, as this CDR3 ends without the conserved phenylalanine or tryptophan. The limits of the CDR3 on the DNA are not certain, so only TCRdb's listed CDR3 is given. The rearrangement links TRBV11-3 to TRBJ1-6; the table's D call, TRBD1, has no DNA check behind it. The CDR3 adds up to 8 amino acids, both ends counted. Per the germline V gene, CDR1 is SGHNT and CDR2 is YENEEA. This chain's CDR3 is CASSDRQE.

This clonotype was recorded many times. The chain couples TRBV7-3 to TRBJ1-2; 8 positions match TRBD1. Germline V CDR1 and CDR2: SGHTA, FQGTGA. Trimming cost V 5 bases and J 8 bases; bases outside gene matches: 16. There are 16 residues in the CDR3. The CDR3 is CASSEQGRQGASGYTF. The CDR3 coding sequence is TGTGCCAGCAGCGAACAGGGTCGGCAGGGGGCAAGCGGCTACACCTTC.

This clonotype occurred once. The rearrangement joins TRBV11-3 to TRBJ2-5; TRBD2 matches 11 bases. This CDR3 region has 16 residues. With 5 bases clipped from V and 5 bases from J, the junction kept 10 bases outside the gene matches. From germline, CDR1 is SGHNT and CDR2 YENEEA. This CDR3 reads CASSLTSGAYNETQYF. The CDR3, as DNA: TGTGCCAGCAGCCTGACTAGCGGGGCCTACAATGAGACCCAGTACTTC.

J is TRBJ2-1 and V is TRBV7-9; D gene uncertain. The V end lost 9 bases, the J end lost 7 bases, and 22 bases lay between the germline ends. The CDR3 extends over 15 amino acids. In germline, CDR1 is SEHNR, CDR2 FQNEAQ (reference sequence). CDR3 nucleotide sequence: TGTGCCAGTAACCCGTTGGGGAACATGAGGAATGAGCAGTTCTTC. Its protein is CASNPLGNMRNEQFF.

This clonotype was seen many times. This chain uses TRBV4-1 with TRBJ2-7, with TRBD2 identical over 9 bases. V lost 2 bases to trimming and J lost 6 bases; unmatched junction nucleotides: 8. CDR1 and CDR2 (germline): MGHRA, YSYEKL. The CDR3 has 15 amino acids. The chain's CDR3 is CASSQLAGGPLEQYF. The CDR3 nucleotides are TGCGCCAGCAGCCAACTGGCGGGAGGGCCACTCGAGCAGTACTTC.

The table lists this clonotype with many counts. V gene TRBV20-1 combines with J gene TRBJ2-3; either TRBD1 or TRBD2 may fit D (5 bases each). Germline V gene data show CDR1 as DFQATT and CDR2 as SNEGSKA (reference sequence). V shed 6 bases and J shed 1 base, with 17 bases lying between them. The CDR3 extends over 15 amino acids. CDR3 sequence reads: CSAGVVGARTDTQYF. CDR3 bases: TGCAGTGCGGGGGTCGTTGGAGCACGCACAGATACGCAGTATTTT.